This TCR beta chain was obtained from a study of beta chain features in type 1 diabetes. Study-level points and caveats: All four CD4+ subsets of Type 1 diabetes patients contained TCRB CDR3s that were moderately but significantly shorter.

About this clone: What it recognizes is unknown. A junction end diverges from the germline sequence, so it may reflect a read error.

The CDR3 loop spans 11 amino acids. Germline assignment: CDR1 MDHEN and CDR2 SYDVKM. Investigators reverse transcribed all isolated RNA, so they sequenced expressed TCRB transcripts. Produced via immunoSEQ multiplex PCR; TCRdb's table is partial and in-frame only. The profile shows under 200,000 clones, approximately 10% of them singletons. V gene TRBV28 combines with J gene TRBJ1-2; TRBD1 aligns across 10 bases. Sequencing was done on a sample of central memory CD4+ T cells from blood. This TCR was recovered from a man younger than 45 with type 1 diabetes. CDR3 in DNA: TGTGCCAGCAGCTCTAGTGGGACAGGGGACTTC. The encoded protein is CASSSSGTGDF.